One sample yielded the 9 T cell receptor beta chains listed below, sequenced in a study of blood T cell repertoires in COVID-19. TCRdb keeps only in-frame clones here, not all; method: immunoSEQ multiplex PCR. The repertoire holds 180,000 or so clones, more than 85% seen once, with about 0.98% in the top ten. The sample was peripheral blood. These receptor sequences come from a man aged 18 to 30 with acute or convalescent COVID-19.

The chain is built from TRBV11-2 and TRBJ2-1; 10 bases fit TRBD1. The length of the CDR3 is 15 residues. Trimming at V came to 9 bases and at J to 2 bases, leaving 7 bases not matched to a gene. Germline CDR1 reads SGHAT; CDR2 reads FQNNGV. CDR3 sequence reads: CASSRTGGTYNEQFF. In DNA, the CDR3 is TGTGCCAGTTCTCGGACAGGGGGAACCTACAATGAGCAGTTCTTC.

The chain joins TRBV27 to TRBJ1-4; TRBD1 is a possible D gene (6 bases). The CDR3 contains 19 residues. The germline V gene has CDR1 MNHEY and CDR2 SMNVEV (reference sequence). V dropped 0 bases and J dropped 5 bases, with 22 bases sitting between them. CDR3 residues: CASSLSMVVAGVGNEKLFF. The CDR3 region has the DNA TGTGCCAGCAGTTTATCGATGGTGGTTGCAGGGGTTGGGAATGAAAAACTGTTTTTT.

This chain joins TRBV3-1 (or the pseudogene TRBV3-2) and TRBJ1-2, with 9 bases that match TRBD1. Trimming removed 1 base from V and 8 bases from J; junction bases left unmatched: 11. CDR3 length: 16 residues. From germline, CDR1 is LGHDT and CDR2 YNNKEL (reference sequence). In DNA, the CDR3 is TGTGCCAGCAGCCAAGGAAATCCCACAGGGGGCAAAGGCTACACCTTC. Translated, it gives CASSQGNPTGGKGYTF.

The chain couples TRBV6-5 to TRBJ1-2; D is unresolved. V lost 4 bases, J lost 7 bases, and 13 bases lay in between. The germline V gene has CDR1 MNHEY and CDR2 SVGAGI. This CDR3 region has 13 residues. The chain's CDR3 is CASSSPGGGGYTF. In nucleotides, the CDR3 is TGTGCCAGCAGTTCCCCCGGCGGAGGTGGCTACACCTTC.

The chain recombines TRBV30 with TRBJ1-3; tentative D call: TRBD1 (5 bases). Germline loops: CDR1 GTSNPN, CDR2 SVGIG (reference sequence). The CDR3 loop spans 14 amino acids. Between the trimmed V and J ends, which lost 3 bases and 0 bases, there was a span of 9 bases. The CDR3 sequence: CAWRDIRSGNTIYF. CDR3 sequence (DNA): TGTGCCTGGAGGGACATCCGCTCTGGAAACACCATATATTTT.

The V gene is TRBV30, the J gene TRBJ2-2, with 8 bases matching TRBD2. The ends lost 0 bases at V and 4 bases at J; junction bases unmatched: 7. Germline CDR1 GTSNPN, CDR2 SVGIG (reference sequence). This CDR3 is 16 amino acids long. The CDR3 nucleotides are TGTGCCTGGAGTGTATTGTGGCGGGGGGTCACCGGGGAGCTGTTTTTT. Translating it yields CAWSVLWRGVTGELFF.

The chain combines TRBV19 with TRBJ2-1; 8 nucleotides agree with TRBD1. CDR3 length: 14 residues. CDR1 and CDR2 from the germline V gene are LNHDA and SQIVND (reference sequence). Trimming at V came to 3 bases and at J to 7 bases, leaving 5 bases not matched to a gene. The CDR3 loop reads CASSIGQGLNEQFF. The CDR3 bases are TGTGCCAGTAGTATTGGACAGGGTTTGAATGAGCAGTTCTTC.

The chain recombines TRBV7-6 with TRBJ2-7; D gene ambiguous. Trimming stripped 4 bases from V and 0 bases from J, with 7 bases between. CDR1 and CDR2 from the germline V gene are SGHVS and FNYEAQ. There are 13 residues in the CDR3. This chain's CDR3 is CASSSQDSYEQYF. CDR3 nucleotide sequence: TGTGCCAGCAGCTCCCAGGACTCCTACGAGCAGTACTTC.

The V and J genes are TRBV5-6 and TRBJ2-3, with TRBD1 matching over 8 bases. Germline CDR1 is SGHDT and CDR2 is YYEEEE. V lost 3 bases, J lost 0 bases, and 9 bases stayed unmatched. The CDR3 has 17 residues. This CDR3 reads CASSWRDRRLSTDTQYF. The CDR3 DNA sequence: TGTGCCAGCAGCTGGAGGGACAGGCGGCTTAGCACAGATACGCAGTATTTT. The full variable domain, in which reference TRBV5-6 and TRBJ2-3 provide the parts outside the CDR3, is DAGVTQSPTHLIKTRGQQVTLRCSPKSGHDTVSWYQQALGQGPQFIFQYYEEEERQRGNFPDRFSGHQFPNYSSELNVNALLLGDSALYLCASSWRDRRLSTDTQYFGPGTRLTVL.